These T cell receptor beta chains were read from a single sample in a study of memory CD4+ T cells and cytomegalovirus serostatus. Generated by immunoSEQ multiplex PCR, the TCRdb table keeps only in-frame clones and is missing some. The sample carries some 49,000 clones, roughly 80% recorded once. Material for sequencing was memory CD4+ T cells from blood. These receptors all stem from an adult in good health and CMV-seronegative. The CDR3 runs from the conserved cysteine through the conserved F or W. Fields, in order: clone size, J gene, V gene, D gene, CDR3 protein, CDR3 DNA. A D gene is named only where the DNA matches it firmly. Not every row has a clone size; where given, it reads once, few, many or a size class.

size: .; J: TRBJ2-5; V: TRBV7-7; D: .; CDR3: CASSFGQQETQYF; DNA: TGTGCCAGCAGCTTTGGACAGCAAGAGACCCAGTACTTC
size: .; J: TRBJ1-6; V: TRBV18; D: .; CDR3: CASSPSPSGANSPLHF; DNA: TGTGCCAGCTCACCCTCCCCGTCAGGAGCCAATTCACCCCTCCACTTT
size: .; J: TRBJ1-2; V: TRBV6-1; D: .; CDR3: CASSDFHPGTSNYGYTF; DNA: TGTGCCAGCAGTGACTTCCACCCCGGGACTTCAAACTATGGCTACACCTTC
size: .; J: TRBJ1-4; V: TRBV11-2; D: .; CDR3: CASSYRQATTNEKLFF; DNA: TGTGCCAGCAGCTACCGACAGGCTACAACTAATGAAAAACTGTTTTTT
size: .; J: TRBJ2-3; V: TRBV2; D: .; CDR3: CASSGRTTDTQYF; DNA: TGTGCCAGTTCGGGGCGGACCACAGATACGCAGTATTTT
size: .; J: TRBJ1-5; V: TRBV7-2; D: .; CDR3: CASSLASPKVWDQPQHF; DNA: TGTGCCAGCAGCTTAGCGTCACCAAAGGTATGGGATCAGCCCCAGCATTTT
size: .; J: TRBJ2-1; V: TRBV29-1; D: .; CDR3: CSGAGTYNEQFF; DNA: TGCAGCGGGGCGGGGACCTACAATGAGCAGTTCTTC
size: once; J: TRBJ1-1; V: TRBV19; D: .; CDR3: CASSYLKDTEAFF; DNA: TGTGCCAGTAGTTATCTCAAGGACACTGAAGCTTTCTTT
size: .; J: TRBJ2-5; V: TRBV19; D: TRBD2; CDR3: CASSNRGLAGVIGQETQYF; DNA: TGTGCCAGTAGTAACCGGGGACTAGCGGGGGTTATAGGACAAGAGACCCAGTACTTC
size: .; J: TRBJ2-3; V: TRBV7-9; D: TRBD1; CDR3: CASSYGSGGKADTQYF; DNA: TGTGCCAGCAGCTACGGGTCAGGGGGTAAGGCAGATACGCAGTATTTT
size: .; J: TRBJ1-6; V: TRBV11-2; D: .; CDR3: CASSAPGNSPLHF; DNA: TGTGCCAGCAGCGCCCCAGGGAATTCACCCCTCCACTTT
size: .; J: TRBJ1-3; V: TRBV13; D: .; CDR3: CASFRGGAGNTIYF; DNA: TGTGCCAGCTTTCGTGGGGGAGCTGGAAACACCATATATTTT
size: .; J: TRBJ2-2; V: TRBV5-1; D: .; CDR3: CASTTTSSNTGELFF; DNA: TGCGCCAGCACCACCACTAGTTCGAACACCGGGGAGCTGTTTTTT
size: .; J: TRBJ1-2; V: TRBV7-2; D: .; CDR3: CASSFGEGYTF; DNA: TGTGCCAGCAGCTTCGGTGAAGGCTACACCTTC
size: .; J: TRBJ1-3; V: TRBV18; D: .; CDR3: CASSPGHARAETGNTIYF; DNA: TGTGCCAGCTCCCCTGGACACGCGAGAGCTGAAACTGGAAACACCATATATTTT
size: .; J: TRBJ2-5; V: TRBV4-2; D: TRBD1; CDR3: CASSRTGETQYF; DNA: TGTGCCAGCAGCCGGACAGGGGAGACCCAGTACTTC
size: .; J: TRBJ2-2; V: TRBV28; D: .; CDR3: CASRSDNTGELFF; DNA: TGTGCCAGCAGGTCCGACAACACCGGGGAGCTGTTTTTT
size: .; J: TRBJ2-7; V: TRBV6-1; D: TRBD1; CDR3: CASSYSPTGKGSF; DNA: TGTGCCAGCAGTTATTCTCCGACAGGGAAAGGATCCTTC
size: .; J: TRBJ1-5; V: TRBV19; D: .; CDR3: CASSMESGRGDQPQHF; DNA: TGTGCCAGTAGTATGGAATCGGGACGGGGCGATCAGCCCCAGCATTTT
size: .; J: TRBJ1-4; V: TRBV4-1; D: .; CDR3: CASSQGGIPTTNEKLFF; DNA: TGCGCCAGCAGCCAAGGGGGGATTCCAACAACTAATGAAAAACTGTTTTTT
size: .; J: TRBJ2-3; V: TRBV2; D: .; CDR3: CASSGPGPRSDTQYF; DNA: TGTGCCAGCAGTGGGCCGGGACCGAGGTCAGATACGCAGTATTTT
size: .; J: TRBJ2-7; V: TRBV4-2; D: TRBD2; CDR3: CASSQGGGPRVGSYEQYF; DNA: TGTGCCAGCAGCCAAGGGGGGGGACCTCGAGTAGGCTCCTACGAGCAGTACTTC
size: few; J: TRBJ2-1; V: TRBV7-8; D: .; CDR3: CASSPVTANEQFF; DNA: TGTGCCAGCAGCCCTGTTACGGCAAATGAGCAGTTCTTC
size: .; J: TRBJ1-4; V: TRBV5-3; D: TRBD1; CDR3: CARSLRQGAHNEKLFF; DNA: TGTGCCAGAAGCTTGCGACAGGGGGCGCATAATGAAAAACTGTTTTTT
size: few; J: TRBJ1-6; V: TRBV18; D: TRBD1; CDR3: CASSLREGQGRNSPLHF; DNA: TGTGCCAGCTCACTGCGAGAAGGACAGGGACGGAATTCACCCCTCCACTTT